Presented here are 28 T cell receptor beta chains from one specimen sequenced in a study of response to subunit inactivated influenza vaccine. TCRdb fed the RT-PCR reads into MiXCR, producing one record per CDR3 protein. The table records about 830,000 distinct CDR3 sequences, around 20% of them present only once. The source was PBMCs from blood, collected about 5 days after vaccination. These receptors were obtained from a man aged 45 to 65 who received an inactivated influenza vaccine.

The rearrangement links TRBV28 to TRBJ1-5, with TRBD1 matching over 7 bases. The CDR3 has 15 residues. Germline CDR1 MDHEN, CDR2 SYDVKM. The V segment lost 2 bases and the J segment 3 bases; nucleotides outside the gene matches: 4. In DNA, the CDR3 is TGTGCCAGCAGTTTACCGGACAGGAACAATCAGCCCCAGCATTTT. It yields the protein CASSLPDRNNQPQHF.

This clonotype appeared a few times. The chain has TRBV24-1 and TRBJ2-1, with TRBD2 identical over 12 bases. The CDR3 runs to 19 residues. Looked up from germline, CDR1 is KGHDR and CDR2 is SFDVKD. Germline trimming cut 4 bases from V and 4 bases from J; bases unmatched to any gene: 13. The CDR3 region is CATSEGASGGAPQYNEQFF. CDR3 sequence (DNA): TGTGCCACCAGTGAAGGAGCTAGCGGGGGGGCTCCCCAATACAATGAGCAGTTCTTC.

The sample holds a few counts of this clonotype. The chain is built from TRBV29-1 and TRBJ2-7; 12 bases match TRBD1. This CDR3 has 16 amino acids. Germline V lookup: CDR1 SQVTM, CDR2 ANQGSEA. Losses at the gene ends were 0 bases for V and 2 bases for J; bases not matched to a gene: 5. CDR3 DNA: TGCAGCGTTGAAGATCTAGGGACAGGGGGCACCTACGAGCAGTACTTC. Translation gives CSVEDLGTGGTYEQYF.

This chain joins TRBV29-1 and TRBJ1-2; 10 bases map to TRBD1. The CDR3 is 13 amino acids. The germline V gene has CDR1 SQVTM and CDR2 ANQGSEA. V shed 6 bases, J shed 6 bases, and the junction held 7 bases outside the gene matches. CDR3 DNA: TGCAGCGTGGGGGACAGGGGACTTGATGGCTACACCTTC. Translation gives CSVGDRGLDGYTF.

This clonotype was seen a handful of times. The genes are TRBV28 and TRBJ2-1; 9 nucleotides match TRBD2. V shed 7 bases, J shed 9 bases, and the junction held 13 bases outside the gene matches. CDR1 and CDR2 (germline): MDHEN, SYDVKM. The CDR3 loop spans 15 amino acids. The CDR3 region is CASTPRREGAPEQFF. The CDR3 bases are TGTGCCAGCACCCCTCGGCGGGAGGGTGCCCCTGAGCAGTTCTTC. Using reference TRBV28 and TRBJ2-1 for the parts outside the CDR3, the full variable domain is DVKVTQSSRYLVKRTGEKVFLECVQDMDHENMFWYRQDPGLGLRLIYFSYDVKMKEKGDIPEGYSVSREKKERFSLILESASTNQTSMYLCASTPRREGAPEQFFGPGTRLTVL.

This clonotype showed up just a few times. The rearrangement joins TRBV6-1 to TRBJ2-7, with TRBD1 matching over 9 bases. The CDR3 sequence is 15 residues long. Trimming removed 7 bases from V and 0 bases from J; junction bases left unmatched: 7. The V gene's germline CDR1 is MNHNS and CDR2 SASEGT. Here the CDR3 reads CASIPRDRASYEQYF. The DNA for the CDR3 is TGTGCCAGCATCCCCAGGGACAGGGCCTCCTACGAGCAGTACTTC.

There are a few counts of this clonotype. The J gene is TRBJ2-2, the V gene TRBV28, with TRBD2 matching over 7 bases. CDR3 length: 17 residues. Per germline, CDR1 MDHEN and CDR2 SYDVKM. The V and J ends lost 5 bases and 7 bases, in that order; junction bases with no gene match: 16. The CDR3 DNA is TGTGCCAGCAGTCCGGGGGGTAGCGGGCCCTTCGGCGGGGAGCTGTTTTTT. This codes for CASSPGGSGPFGGELFF. Looking up the rest from reference TRBV28 and TRBJ2-2 gives the full variable domain: DVKVTQSSRYLVKRTGEKVFLECVQDMDHENMFWYRQDPGLGLRLIYFSYDVKMKEKGDIPEGYSVSREKKERFSLILESASTNQTSMYLCASSPGGSGPFGGELFFGEGSRLTVL.

This clonotype was observed at least ten times. The gene calls are TRBV12-3 or TRBV12-4 and TRBJ2-5; possibly TRBD1 or TRBD2 for D (5 bases each). The V gene lost 3 bases and the J gene lost 2 bases, with 10 bases spanning the gap. The length of the CDR3 is 14 residues. The CDR3 reads CASSFPGRQETQYF. In DNA, the CDR3 is TGTGCCAGCAGTTTTCCAGGGAGACAAGAGACCCAGTACTTC.

This clonotype was picked up many times. The chain links TRBV20-1 to TRBJ2-1; 11 bases agree with TRBD2. Germline V gene lookup returns CDR1 DFQATT and CDR2 SNEGSKA (reference sequence). The V segment lost 3 bases and the J segment 9 bases; nucleotides outside the gene matches: 4. The CDR3 sequence is 13 residues long. Here the CDR3 reads CSARGLADGEQFF. The CDR3 nucleotides read TGCAGTGCTAGGGGACTAGCGGATGGTGAGCAGTTCTTC.

This clonotype occurred many times. The chain links TRBV7-2 to TRBJ2-1; D is unresolved. The V end lost 1 base, the J end lost 3 bases, and 7 bases lay between the germline ends. The CDR3 has 14 residues. Germline assignment: CDR1 SGHTA and CDR2 FQGNSA. CDR3 DNA sequence: TGTGCCAGCAGCTTAGACCCGGGCTACAATGAGCAGTTCTTC. It translates to CASSLDPGYNEQFF.

This clonotype was detected a few times. The rearrangement uses TRBV5-1 and TRBJ1-2; D is perhaps TRBD1 (5 bases). V was cut by 4 bases and J by 5 bases, with 15 bases left in between. CDR3 length: 14 residues. Looked up from germline, CDR1 is SGHRS and CDR2 is YFSETQ. In DNA, the CDR3 is TGCGCCAGCAGCGCCTCCGGGACGGCATATGGCTACACCTTC. It yields the protein CASSASGTAYGYTF.

This clonotype was counted only a few times. The rearrangement joins TRBV20-1 to TRBJ2-1, with 12 bases aligning to TRBD2. Looked up from germline, CDR1 is DFQATT and CDR2 is SNEGSKA (reference sequence). The CDR3 has 16 amino acids. V lost 3 bases to trimming and J lost 6 bases; unmatched junction nucleotides: 9. This CDR3 is CSARPPTSGSSNEQFF. In DNA form, the CDR3 reads TGCAGTGCTAGGCCTCCGACTAGCGGGAGTTCCAATGAGCAGTTCTTC.

In its sample, this clonotype was seen a few times. CDR3 loop: CASTDPATNEKLFF. CDR3 coding DNA: TGTGCCAGCACCGACCCTGCAACTAATGAAAAACTGTTTTTT. The genes are TRBV12-3 or TRBV12-4 and TRBJ1-4, with D unresolved. The V gene lost 7 bases and the J gene lost 0 bases, with 9 bases spanning the gap. This CDR3 region has 14 residues.

Concerning this clonotype: A read error may explain this, as a much larger clone is one base away. The chain links TRBV11-2 to TRBJ2-1, with no clear D. V gave up 4 bases and J gave up 0 bases, with 7 bases separating them. CDR1 is SGHAT, CDR2 FQNNGV, per germline. The CDR3 spans 14 residues. The DNA of the CDR3 is TGTGCCAGCAGCTCACTTAGCTCCTACAATGAGCAGTTCTTC. Translated: CASSSLSSYNEQFF.

Comments on this clonotype: The junction departs from germline at one end; a sequencing error may be responsible. This chain connects TRBV20-1 to TRBJ1-2; the match to TRBD1 covers 11 bases. CDR3 length equals 14 residues. Germline V lookup: CDR1 DFQATT, CDR2 SNEGSKA (reference sequence). CDR3 sequence: CSANNRDRGYDYTF. CDR3 DNA sequence: TGCAGTGCTAACAACCGGGACAGGGGGTATGACTACACCTTC.

The chain uses TRBV3-1 and TRBJ2-1; 15 bases fit TRBD2. Looked up from germline, CDR1 is LGHDT and CDR2 is YNNKEL (reference sequence). The V and J ends lost 2 bases and 1 base, in that order; junction bases with no gene match: 6. The CDR3 runs 19 residues. The CDR3: CASSQIGLAGGGSYNEQFF. The DNA for the CDR3 is TGTGCCAGCAGCCAAATTGGACTAGCGGGGGGGGGATCCTACAATGAGCAGTTCTTC.

This clonotype was seen at least ten times. The chain links TRBV28 to TRBJ2-1; possibly TRBD1 or TRBD2 for D (6 bases each). The CDR3 is 15 residues long. The germline gives CDR1 MDHEN, CDR2 SYDVKM. V lost 3 bases to trimming and J lost 3 bases, with 12 bases between them. For the CDR3, the DNA is TGTGCCAGCAGTTTTGGGGGGCGAAACTACAATGAGCAGTTCTTC. It codes for CASSFGGRNYNEQFF.

V gene TRBV10-3 combines with J gene TRBJ1-5, with TRBD1 as a possible D gene (5 bases). V lost 0 bases and J lost 6, with 12 bases in between. CDR3 length equals 15 residues. Germline V lookup: CDR1 ENHRY, CDR2 SYGVKD. The CDR3 region is CAISESPGAGQPQHF. The CDR3 nucleotides are TGTGCCATCAGTGAGTCACCCGGGGCTGGTCAGCCCCAGCATTTT.

The CDR3: CSVGGELGTEAFF. DNA for the CDR3: TGCAGCGTTGGAGGGGAATTGGGCACTGAAGCTTTCTTT. The chain uses TRBV29-1 and TRBJ1-1, with D maybe TRBD1 (5 bases). With 4 bases removed from V and 4 bases from J, the gap between germline ends came to 13 bases. The CDR3 spans 13 residues. From germline, CDR1 is SQVTM and CDR2 ANQGSEA.

The chain employs TRBV28 and TRBJ2-7; D may match TRBD1 or TRBD2 (5 bases each). In germline, CDR1 is MDHEN, CDR2 SYDVKM. The CDR3 is 14 residues long. V lost 6 bases and J 3 bases, leaving 15 bases between the germline ends. CDR3 in amino acids: CASRDRDLFYEQYF. As DNA, the CDR3 is TGTGCCAGCAGAGACCGGGACCTCTTCTACGAGCAGTACTTC.

The chain carries TRBV4-3 and TRBJ1-1; D gene unclear. Germline lookup yields CDR1 LGHNA and CDR2 YSLEER. V lost 0 bases and J 6 bases, leaving 8 bases between the germline ends. CDR3 length equals 13 residues. This CDR3 is CASSQDRRAEAFF. In DNA form, the CDR3 reads TGCGCCAGCAGCCAAGATCGACGGGCTGAAGCTTTCTTT.

This clonotype has just a few counts. A read error may account for a junction end that differs from germline. The chain joins TRBV11-1 to TRBJ1-2; unclear D gene. The CDR3 consists of 18 residues. CDR1 and CDR2 (germline): SGHAT, FQDESV (reference sequence). This CDR3 is CASSLAPLAWEEVYGYTF. CDR3 in DNA: TGTGCCAGCAGCCTAGCTCCCCTCGCCTGGGAGGAGGTCTATGGCTACACCTTC.

The rearrangement links TRBV28 to TRBJ2-7; tentative D call: TRBD1 (5 bases). The CDR3 is 13 residues long. The V gene lost 5 bases and the J gene lost 3 bases, with 11 bases spanning the gap. Germline V CDR1 and CDR2: MDHEN, SYDVKM. DNA of the CDR3: TGTGCCAGCAGTGCAGGGTTCGGCTACGAGCAGTACTTC. Residues: CASSAGFGYEQYF.

This clonotype showed up just a few times. V and J are TRBV28 and TRBJ2-7, with 9 bases fitting TRBD1. After removal of 6 bases from V and 6 bases from J, the junction contained 12 bases not matched to a gene. CDR3 length: 15 residues. In germline, CDR1 is MDHEN, CDR2 SYDVKM. CDR3 bases: TGTGCCAGCAGAATCACCGGGACAGGGAATCGCGAGCAGTACTTC. Translation gives CASRITGTGNREQYF.

This clonotype showed up many times. The chain links TRBV28 to TRBJ1-2; 9 nucleotides line up with TRBD1. V was clipped by 7 bases and J by 8 bases; unmatched bases: 14. Looked up from germline, CDR1 is MDHEN and CDR2 is SYDVKM. This CDR3 spans 15 amino acids. The CDR3 DNA reads as TGTGCCAGCAAGAGGGTCGGGACAGGGACCTTCGGCTACACCTTC. Translating gives CASKRVGTGTFGYTF.

The rearrangement uses TRBV29-1 and TRBJ2-1; the match to TRBD1 covers 8 bases. The germline V gene encodes CDR1 SQVTM and CDR2 ANQGSEA. The CDR3 spans 13 residues. V was clipped by 5 bases and J by 7 bases; unmatched bases: 7. CDR3 in amino acids: CSVQVNRGNEQFF. For the CDR3, the DNA is TGCAGCGTTCAGGTGAACAGGGGGAATGAGCAGTTCTTC.

This clonotype was detected many times. The V call is TRBV12-3 or TRBV12-4, the J call TRBJ2-7; the D call may be TRBD1 or TRBD2 (5 bases each). This CDR3 spans 12 amino acids. Trimming took 6 bases from V and 7 from J, leaving 13 bases between them. The CDR3 coding sequence is TGTGCCAGCAGCCTCTCCGAGGGGGAGCAGTACTTC. Translating gives CASSLSEGEQYF.

This clonotype was found a few times. This chain uses TRBV7-2 with TRBJ2-5; 7 nucleotides match TRBD1. Trimming removed 4 bases from V and 2 bases from J; junction bases left unmatched: 7. There are 15 residues in the CDR3. CDR1 and CDR2 from the germline V gene are SGHTA and FQGNSA. The DNA of the CDR3 is TGTGCCAGCAGCTCACGAGGGACAGCTCAAGAGACCCAGTACTTC. Translating gives CASSSRGTAQETQYF.